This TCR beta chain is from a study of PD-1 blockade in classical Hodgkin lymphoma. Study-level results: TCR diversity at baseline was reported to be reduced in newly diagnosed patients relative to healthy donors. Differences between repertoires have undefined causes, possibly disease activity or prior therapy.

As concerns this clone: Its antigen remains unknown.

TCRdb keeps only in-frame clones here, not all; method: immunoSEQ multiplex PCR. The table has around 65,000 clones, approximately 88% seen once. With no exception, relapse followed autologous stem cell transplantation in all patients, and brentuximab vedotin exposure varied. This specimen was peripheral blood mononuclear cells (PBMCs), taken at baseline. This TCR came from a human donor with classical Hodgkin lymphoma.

The CDR3 DNA reads TGTGCCAGCAGTGGTTACAGCGGCACTAACTATGGCTACACCTTC. Its protein is CASSGYSGTNYGYTF. The chain carries TRBV27 and TRBJ1-2; D gene uncertain. V lost 5 bases to trimming and J lost 0 bases, with 13 bases between them. Per germline, CDR1 MNHEY and CDR2 SMNVEV (reference sequence). There are 15 residues in the CDR3.